The 19 T cell receptor beta chains below were found in one sample sequenced in a study of identical twins. TCRdb processed the 5' RACE reads anew with MiXCR; each CDR3 protein has one entry. In the table there are roughly 290,000 distinct CDR3 sequences, more than 6.5% of which are singletons. The same specimen was also included in a second study, on yellow fever vaccine responses in identical twins.

Material for sequencing was memory (CD45RO+) T cells sorted from blood. Every receptor here comes from a woman younger than 30 in good health.

This clonotype was recorded a few times. The V and J genes are TRBV29-1 and TRBJ1-2; 12 bases fit TRBD1. Germline V gene lookup returns CDR1 SQVTM and CDR2 ANQGSEA. The CDR3 length is 15 residues. V was clipped by 6 bases and J by 4 bases; unmatched bases: 9. The CDR3 DNA reads TGCAGCGTGATATCCGGGACAGGGGGCCTCTATGGCTACACCTTC. Translation gives CSVISGTGGLYGYTF.

This chain links TRBV6-2 or TRBV6-3 with TRBJ2-7, with D tentatively TRBD2 (6 bases). V was clipped by 6 bases and J by 6 bases, with 9 bases between them. Germline-derived CDR1 and CDR2 are MNHEY and SVGEGT. CDR3 size: 11 residues. Written as DNA, the CDR3 is TGTGCCAGCAGGGGAGGCTCCGAGCAGTACTTC. The encoded protein is CASRGGSEQYF.

This clonotype was counted a few times. The chain joins TRBV10-3 to TRBJ2-6; D might be TRBD1 or TRBD2, each matching 5 bases. There are 16 residues in the CDR3. V was trimmed by 11 bases and J by 0 bases, leaving 17 bases between them. Per germline, CDR1 ENHRY and CDR2 SYGVKD. CDR3 loop: CAPHRDASSGANVLTF. CDR3 nucleotide sequence: TGTGCCCCTCACCGGGACGCCTCCTCTGGGGCCAACGTCCTGACTTTC.

The chain uses TRBV3-1 and TRBJ1-2, with 9 bases identical to TRBD1. V lost 1 base, J lost 4 bases, and 7 bases stayed unmatched. The germline V gene encodes CDR1 LGHDT and CDR2 YNNKEL (reference sequence). The CDR3 loop spans 16 amino acids. The CDR3 nucleotides are TGTGCCAGCAGCCAAGGGACAGGGGAGTCTAGCTATGGCTACACCTTC. Encoded protein: CASSQGTGESSYGYTF.

This clonotype was detected a few times. The chain carries TRBV11-1 and TRBJ2-7; TRBD2 agrees at 11 bases. CDR1 and CDR2 (germline): SGHAT, FQDESV (reference sequence). CDR3 length: 21 residues. The V and J ends lost 1 base and 3 bases, in that order; junction bases with no gene match: 20. The CDR3 sequence: CASSLDSLLYSGRAQNYEQYF. As DNA, the CDR3 is TGTGCCAGCAGCTTAGATTCCCTTCTCTATAGCGGGAGGGCCCAAAACTACGAGCAGTACTTC.

This clonotype was found a few times. V and J are TRBV11-3 and TRBJ2-1; TRBD2 matches 10 bases. CDR3 size: 17 residues. The trim removed 5 bases at V and 0 bases at J, leaving 7 bases unmatched. Germline V gives CDR1 SGHNT, CDR2 YENEEA. The CDR3 region is CASSPTTSGSSYNEQFF. The DNA of the CDR3 is TGTGCCAGCAGCCCCACGACTAGCGGGTCCTCCTACAATGAGCAGTTCTTC.

This sequence joins TRBV12-3 or TRBV12-4 and TRBJ2-7, with 14 bases identical to TRBD2. The CDR3 totals 19 residues. In DNA, the CDR3 is TGTACCTGCAGCCCCTCCTTTGGACTAGCGGGGGGTTTCCCCTACGAGCAGTACGTC. Translation: CTCSPSFGLAGGFPYEQYV.

This clonotype was seen a few times. The genes are TRBV14 and TRBJ2-7, with D tentatively TRBD1 (6 bases). The CDR3 length is 16 residues. V lost 1 base to trimming and J lost 7 bases, with 20 bases between them. The germline CDR1 and CDR2 sequences are SGHDN and FVKESK. The CDR3 loop is CASSQGLGAFAQEQYV. As DNA, the CDR3 is TGTGCCAGCAGCCAAGGATTGGGGGCGTTCGCACAAGAGCAGTACGTC.

The V call is TRBV25-1, the J call TRBJ2-7, with 7 bases fitting TRBD1. The CDR3 spans 14 residues. In germline, CDR1 is MGHDK, CDR2 SYGVNS. V was pared by 4 bases and J by 5 bases, with 8 bases of the junction left unmatched. Here the CDR3 reads CASSATGVTHEQYF. DNA of the CDR3: TGTGCCAGCAGTGCAACAGGGGTCACCCACGAGCAGTACTTC.

This clonotype was seen many times. The chain combines TRBV7-8 with TRBJ2-1; 7 bases align to TRBD2. Trimming cost V 0 bases and J 5 bases; bases outside gene matches: 1. Germline CDR1 and CDR2: SGHVS and FQNEAQ. The CDR3 has 14 amino acids. CDR3 sequence (DNA): TGTGCCAGCAGCTTAGCGCGGGAGAACAATGAGCAGTTCTTC. Its translation is CASSLARENNEQFF.

In its sample, this clonotype was seen a few times. This rearrangement joins TRBV20-1 to TRBJ1-1; possibly TRBD1 for D (5 bases). Germline values: CDR1 DFQATT, CDR2 SNEGSKA (reference sequence). The CDR3 has 13 amino acids. V lost 3 bases to trimming and J lost 5 bases, with 13 bases between them. In DNA form, the CDR3 reads TGCAGTGCTAGGTGGCAGGGAAGGACTGAAGCTTTCTTT. It codes for CSARWQGRTEAFF.

The table lists this clonotype with a few counts. The chain joins TRBV29-1 to TRBJ1-2; D unresolved. The CDR3 runs to 14 residues. CDR1 SQVTM and CDR2 ANQGSEA come from the germline V gene. The V end lost 3 bases, the J end lost 1 base, and 12 bases lay between the germline ends. The CDR3 loop reads CSVEKLLINYGYTF. The CDR3 bases are TGCAGCGTTGAGAAGTTATTAATTAACTATGGCTACACCTTC.

The V gene is TRBV6-1, the J gene TRBJ2-1; the match to TRBD2 covers 11 bases. CDR3 length: 15 residues. Unmatched junction bases numbered 9, after V lost 7 bases and J lost 7 bases. Germline V lookup: CDR1 MNHNS, CDR2 SASEGT. CDR3 protein: CASTSGTSGKNEQFF. CDR3 in DNA: TGTGCCAGCACCTCCGGGACTAGCGGCAAAAATGAGCAGTTCTTC.

This chain joins TRBV5-6 and TRBJ1-1; 7 nucleotides agree with TRBD1. Germline V lookup: CDR1 SGHDT, CDR2 YYEEEE. V shed 2 bases and J 11 bases; nucleotides not matched to a gene: 6. The CDR3 covers 12 residues. CDR3 loop: CASSFDRVAAFF. DNA of the CDR3: TGTGCCAGCAGCTTCGACAGGGTAGCGGCTTTCTTT.

Ten or more counts support this clonotype. The gene calls are TRBV6-1 and TRBJ2-5; TRBD1 agrees at 7 bases. The CDR3 consists of 15 residues. Germline CDR1 MNHNS, CDR2 SASEGT. J was trimmed by 2 bases and V by 0 bases; bases with no gene match: 3. The CDR3 region has the DNA TGTGCCAGCAGTGAAGCAGGGGGCGGACAAGAGACCCAGTACTTC. This codes for CASSEAGGGQETQYF.

This rearrangement joins TRBV5-1 to TRBJ2-5; D tentatively fits TRBD1 or TRBD2 (6 bases each). Trimming removed 0 bases at V and 0 bases at J, with 12 bases between. Germline lookup yields CDR1 SGHRS and CDR2 YFSETQ. The CDR3 runs 16 residues. The CDR3 DNA follows: TGCGCCAGCAGCTTGGGGGGGGCTACGTACCAAGAGACCCAGTACTTC. It translates to CASSLGGATYQETQYF.

A few counts support this clonotype. This CDR3 reads CASSMEMQQYF. CDR3 nucleotides: TGTGCCAGTAGTATGGAGATGCAGCAGTATTTT. The chain has TRBV19 and TRBJ2-3; D gene unclear. This CDR3 comprises 11 residues. Germline V gene lookup returns CDR1 LNHDA and CDR2 SQIVND (reference sequence). The germline V and J ends were trimmed by 3 bases and 11 bases, with 9 bases remaining between them. Filled out from reference TRBV19 and TRBJ2-3, the complete variable domain reads DGGITQSPKYLFRKEGQNVTLSCEQNLNHDAMYWYRQDPGQGLRLIYYSQIVNDFQKGDIAEGYSVSREKKESFPLTVTSAQKNPTAFYLCASSMEMQQYFGPGTRLTVL.

This sequence joins TRBV19 and TRBJ2-1, with D possibly TRBD2 on 6 matching bases. This CDR3 has 14 residues. The germline CDR1 and CDR2 sequences are LNHDA and SQIVND (reference sequence). V lost 3 bases and J lost 9, with 15 bases in between. This CDR3 is CASSMNAGMGEQFF. CDR3 DNA: TGTGCCAGTAGTATGAACGCGGGGATGGGTGAGCAGTTCTTC.

The table lists this clonotype with a few counts. This chain connects TRBV27 to TRBJ1-2; D gene uncertain. The CDR3 loop spans 13 amino acids. Trimming cost V 3 bases and J 2 bases, with 7 bases left between them. CDR1 is MNHEY, CDR2 SMNVEV, per germline (reference sequence). CDR3 DNA: TGTGCCAGCAGTTTTGGCGAGAACTATGGCTACACCTTC. It is translated as CASSFGENYGYTF.